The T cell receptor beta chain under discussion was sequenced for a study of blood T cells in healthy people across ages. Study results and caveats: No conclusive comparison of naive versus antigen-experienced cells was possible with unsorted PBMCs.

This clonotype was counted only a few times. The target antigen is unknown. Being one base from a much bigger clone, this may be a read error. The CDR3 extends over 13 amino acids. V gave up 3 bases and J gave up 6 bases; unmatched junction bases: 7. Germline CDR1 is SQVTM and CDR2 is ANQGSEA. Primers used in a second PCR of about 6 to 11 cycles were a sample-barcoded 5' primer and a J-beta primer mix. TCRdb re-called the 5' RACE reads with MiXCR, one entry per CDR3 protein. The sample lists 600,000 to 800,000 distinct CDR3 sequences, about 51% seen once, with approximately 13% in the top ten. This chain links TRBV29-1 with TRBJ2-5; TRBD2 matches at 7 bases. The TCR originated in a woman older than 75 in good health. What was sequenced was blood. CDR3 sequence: CSVEGAGPQTQYF. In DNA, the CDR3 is TGCAGCGTTGAGGGAGCGGGACCTCAGACCCAGTACTTC.